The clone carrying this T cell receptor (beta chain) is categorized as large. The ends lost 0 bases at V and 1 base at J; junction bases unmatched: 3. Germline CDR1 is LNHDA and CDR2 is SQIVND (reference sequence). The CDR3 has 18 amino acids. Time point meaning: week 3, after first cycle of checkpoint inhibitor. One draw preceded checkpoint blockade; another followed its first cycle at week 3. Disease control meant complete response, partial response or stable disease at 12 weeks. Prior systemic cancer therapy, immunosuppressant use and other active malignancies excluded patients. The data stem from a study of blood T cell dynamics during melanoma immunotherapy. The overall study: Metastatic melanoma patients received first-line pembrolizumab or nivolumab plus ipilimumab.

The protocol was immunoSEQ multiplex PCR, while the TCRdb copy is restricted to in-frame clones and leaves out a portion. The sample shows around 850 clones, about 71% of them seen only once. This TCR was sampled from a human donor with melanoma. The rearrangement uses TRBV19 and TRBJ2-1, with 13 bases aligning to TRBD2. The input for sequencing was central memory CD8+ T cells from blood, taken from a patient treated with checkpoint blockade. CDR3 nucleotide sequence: TGTGCCAGTAGTATAGACTCGGGACTAGCGGGGTCCTACAATGAGCAGTTCTTC. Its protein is CASSIDSGLAGSYNEQFF.